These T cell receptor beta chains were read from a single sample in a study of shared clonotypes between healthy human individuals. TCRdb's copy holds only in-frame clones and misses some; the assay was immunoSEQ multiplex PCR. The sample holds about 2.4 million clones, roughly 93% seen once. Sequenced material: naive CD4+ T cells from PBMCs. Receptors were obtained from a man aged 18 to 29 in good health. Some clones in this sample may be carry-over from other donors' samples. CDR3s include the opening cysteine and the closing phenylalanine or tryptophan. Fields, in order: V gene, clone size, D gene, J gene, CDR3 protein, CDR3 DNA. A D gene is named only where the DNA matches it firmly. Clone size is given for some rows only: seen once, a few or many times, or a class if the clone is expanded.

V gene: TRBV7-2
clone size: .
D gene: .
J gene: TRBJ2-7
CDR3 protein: CASRRRGNEGEQYF
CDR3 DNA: TGTGCCAGCAGACGACGGGGAAACGAGGGCGAGCAGTACTTC

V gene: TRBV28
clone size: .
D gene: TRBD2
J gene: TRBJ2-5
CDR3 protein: CASSQTTSGRVKTQYF
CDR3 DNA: TGTGCCAGCAGTCAAACCACTAGCGGGAGGGTTAAGACCCAGTACTTC

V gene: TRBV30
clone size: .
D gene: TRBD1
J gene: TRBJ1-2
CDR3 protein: CAWNSGQGSGGYTF
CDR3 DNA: TGTGCCTGGAATTCCGGACAGGGGTCTGGTGGCTACACCTTC

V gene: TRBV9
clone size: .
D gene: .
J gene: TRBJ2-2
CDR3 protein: CASSVGGPLTGELFF
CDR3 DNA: TGTGCCAGCAGCGTAGGGGGGCCTCTCACCGGGGAGCTGTTTTTT

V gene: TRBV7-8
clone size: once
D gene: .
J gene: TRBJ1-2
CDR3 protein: CASSFLGGTKFNYGYTF
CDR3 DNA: TGTGCCAGCAGCTTCTTGGGGGGAACGAAGTTCAACTATGGCTACACCTTC

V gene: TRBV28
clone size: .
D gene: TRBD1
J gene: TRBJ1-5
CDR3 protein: CASSAIGQVDNQPQHF
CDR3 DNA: TGTGCCAGCAGTGCGATAGGACAGGTAGACAATCAGCCCCAGCATTTT

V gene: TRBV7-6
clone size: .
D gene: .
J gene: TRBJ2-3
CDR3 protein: CASSLTGVADTQYF
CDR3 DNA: TGTGCCAGCAGCTTAACGGGGGTAGCCGATACGCAGTATTTT

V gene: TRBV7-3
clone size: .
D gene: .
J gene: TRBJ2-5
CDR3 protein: CASSSGGLQYF
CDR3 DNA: TGTGCCAGCAGCTCAGGGGGGCTCCAGTACTTC

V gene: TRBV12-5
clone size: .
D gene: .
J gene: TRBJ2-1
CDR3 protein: CASGLSSYSYNEQFF
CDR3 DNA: TGTGCTAGTGGCCTGAGTTCCTACTCCTACAATGAGCAGTTCTTC

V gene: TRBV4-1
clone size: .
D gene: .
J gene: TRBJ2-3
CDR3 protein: CASSHRAATDTQYF
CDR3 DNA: TGCGCCAGCAGCCATCGGGCGGCCACAGATACGCAGTATTTT

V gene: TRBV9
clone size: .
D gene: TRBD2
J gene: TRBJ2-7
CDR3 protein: CASSEDGTSGSISYEQYF
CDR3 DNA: TGTGCCAGCAGCGAGGACGGGACTAGCGGGAGTATATCCTACGAGCAGTACTTC

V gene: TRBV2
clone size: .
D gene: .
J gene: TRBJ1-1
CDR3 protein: CASSERGAGRLTEAFF
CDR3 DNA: TGTGCCAGCAGTGAACGCGGAGCAGGGCGGCTCACTGAAGCTTTCTTT

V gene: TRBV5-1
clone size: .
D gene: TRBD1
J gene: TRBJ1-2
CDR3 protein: CASSFRDSYGYTF
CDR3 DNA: TGCGCCAGCAGCTTCCGGGACAGTTATGGCTACACCTTC

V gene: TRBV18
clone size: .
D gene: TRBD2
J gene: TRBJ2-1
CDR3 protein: CASSPRAGGPGDEQFF
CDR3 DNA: TGTGCCAGCTCACCACGAGCGGGAGGGCCGGGGGATGAGCAGTTCTTC

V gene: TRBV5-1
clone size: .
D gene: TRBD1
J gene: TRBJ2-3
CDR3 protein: CASSSMTGSSTDTQYF
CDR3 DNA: TGCGCCAGCAGCTCCATGACAGGGAGTAGCACAGATACGCAGTATTTT

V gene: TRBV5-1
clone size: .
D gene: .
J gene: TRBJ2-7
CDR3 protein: CASSPSWGIGSYEQYF
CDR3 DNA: TGCGCCAGCAGCCCGAGTTGGGGGATTGGCTCCTACGAGCAGTACTTC

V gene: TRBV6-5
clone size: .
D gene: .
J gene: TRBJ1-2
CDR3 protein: CASYPQGHNYGYTF
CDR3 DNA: TGTGCCAGTTACCCCCAGGGACACAACTATGGCTACACCTTC

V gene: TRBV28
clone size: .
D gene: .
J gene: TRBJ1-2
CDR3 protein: CASSSPAGANYGYTF
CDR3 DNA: TGTGCCAGCAGCTCTCCCGCGGGGGCCAACTATGGCTACACCTTC

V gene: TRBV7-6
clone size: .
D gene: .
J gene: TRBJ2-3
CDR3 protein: CASSLIRGGAMADTQYF
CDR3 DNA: TGTGCCAGCAGCTTAATTAGGGGGGGGGCTATGGCAGATACGCAGTATTTT

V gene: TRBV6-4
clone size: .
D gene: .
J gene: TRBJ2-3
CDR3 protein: CASSDRINPPGGPDTQYF
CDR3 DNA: TGTGCCAGCAGTGACCGCATAAATCCTCCCGGGGGCCCAGATACGCAGTATTTT

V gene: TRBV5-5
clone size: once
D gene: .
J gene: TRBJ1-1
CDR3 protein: CASSLNGAAAPIEAFF
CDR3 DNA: TGTGCCAGCAGCTTAAATGGCGCGGCAGCGCCTATTGAAGCTTTCTTT

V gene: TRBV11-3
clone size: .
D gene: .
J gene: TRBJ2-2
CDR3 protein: CASSFGLAGELFF
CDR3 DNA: TGTGCCAGCAGCTTCGGCCTAGCCGGGGAGCTGTTTTTT

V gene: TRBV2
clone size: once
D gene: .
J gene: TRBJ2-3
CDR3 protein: CASRGADTDTQYF
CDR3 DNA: TGTGCCAGCAGAGGAGCGGATACAGATACGCAGTATTTT

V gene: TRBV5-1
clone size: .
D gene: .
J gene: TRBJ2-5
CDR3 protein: CASSLGERQETQYF
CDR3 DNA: TGCGCCAGCAGCTTAGGAGAGCGCCAAGAGACCCAGTACTTC

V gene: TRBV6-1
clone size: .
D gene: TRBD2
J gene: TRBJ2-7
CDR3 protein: CASSGAGIGYEQYF
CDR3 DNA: TGTGCCAGCAGTGGAGCGGGAATCGGCTACGAGCAGTACTTC

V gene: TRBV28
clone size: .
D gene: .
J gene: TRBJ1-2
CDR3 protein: CASSLTGIYGYTF
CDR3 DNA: TGTGCCAGCAGTCTTACCGGGATCTATGGCTACACCTTC

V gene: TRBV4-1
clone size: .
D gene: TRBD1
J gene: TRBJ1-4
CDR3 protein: CASSHAGGDTANEKLFF
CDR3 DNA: TGCGCCAGCAGCCACGCAGGGGGCGACACTGCTAATGAAAAACTGTTTTTT

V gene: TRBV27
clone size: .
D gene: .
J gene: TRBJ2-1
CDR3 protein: CASRGGARSYNEQFF
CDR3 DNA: TGTGCCAGCAGGGGGGGAGCGCGCTCCTACAATGAGCAGTTCTTC

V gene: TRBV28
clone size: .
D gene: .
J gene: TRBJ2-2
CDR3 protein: CASRTTGNTGELFF
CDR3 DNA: TGTGCCAGCAGAACGACGGGGAACACCGGGGAGCTGTTTTTT

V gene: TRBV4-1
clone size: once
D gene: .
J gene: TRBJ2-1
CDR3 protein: CASSQRQDSYNEQFF
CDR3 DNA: TGCGCCAGCAGCCAACGGCAGGATTCCTACAATGAGCAGTTCTTC

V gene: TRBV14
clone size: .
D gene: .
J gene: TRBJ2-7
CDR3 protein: CASSHLQDPGRYEQYF
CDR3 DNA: TGTGCCAGCAGCCACCTACAAGACCCCGGTCGATACGAGCAGTACTTC

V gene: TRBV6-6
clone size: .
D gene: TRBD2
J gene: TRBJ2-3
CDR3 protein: CASSYSPAGMTDTQYF
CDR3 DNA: TGTGCCAGCAGTTACTCTCCAGCGGGGATGACAGATACGCAGTATTTT

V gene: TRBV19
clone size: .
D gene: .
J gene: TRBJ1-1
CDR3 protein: CASSIELRGSPEAFF
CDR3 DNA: TGTGCCAGTAGTATAGAGTTGCGGGGTTCTCCTGAAGCTTTCTTT

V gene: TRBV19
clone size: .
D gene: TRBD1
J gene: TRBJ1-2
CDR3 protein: CASASDRVGYGYTF
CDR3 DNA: TGTGCCAGTGCCTCGGACAGGGTGGGCTATGGCTACACCTTC

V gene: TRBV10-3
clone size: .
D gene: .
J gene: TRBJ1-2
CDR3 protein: CAISESRGRDYGYTF
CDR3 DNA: TGTGCCATCAGTGAGTCACGGGGGCGCGACTATGGCTACACCTTC

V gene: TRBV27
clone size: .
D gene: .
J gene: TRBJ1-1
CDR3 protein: CASSLSWANTEAFF
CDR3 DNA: TGTGCCAGCAGTTTAAGTTGGGCGAACACTGAAGCTTTCTTT

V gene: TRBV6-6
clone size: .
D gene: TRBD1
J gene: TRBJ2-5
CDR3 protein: CASSDRGFWETQYF
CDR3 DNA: TGTGCCAGCTCGGACAGGGGTTTTTGGGAGACCCAGTACTTC

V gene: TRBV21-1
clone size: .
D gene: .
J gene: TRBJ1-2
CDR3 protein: CASSLGVYGYTF
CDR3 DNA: TGTGCCAGCAGCCTAGGCGTATATGGCTACACCTTC

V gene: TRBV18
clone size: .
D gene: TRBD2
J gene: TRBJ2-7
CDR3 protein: CASSPDPSGRPSYEQYF
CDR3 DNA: TGTGCCAGCTCACCAGACCCTAGCGGGAGGCCCTCCTACGAGCAGTACTTC

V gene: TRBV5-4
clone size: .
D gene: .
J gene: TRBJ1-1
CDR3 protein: CASSPSGQRNTEAFF
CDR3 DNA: TGTGCCAGCAGCCCTTCCGGGCAACGGAACACTGAAGCTTTCTTT

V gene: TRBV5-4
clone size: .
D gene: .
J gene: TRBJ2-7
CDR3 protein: CASSSSKAGIVDEQYF
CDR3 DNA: TGTGCCAGCAGTTCCTCCAAGGCGGGGATCGTCGACGAGCAGTACTTC

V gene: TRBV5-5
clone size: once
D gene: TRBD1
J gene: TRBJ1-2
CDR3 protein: CASSLAPRQGAYGYTF
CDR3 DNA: TGTGCCAGCAGCTTGGCCCCCCGACAGGGGGCGTATGGCTACACCTTC

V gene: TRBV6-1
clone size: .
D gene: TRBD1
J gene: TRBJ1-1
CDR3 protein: CASRKLGTGNTEAFF
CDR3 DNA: TGTGCCAGCAGAAAACTAGGGACAGGGAACACTGAAGCTTTCTTT